The TCR beta chain under discussion was sequenced for a study of T cell changes during pregnancy in multiple sclerosis. Trimming pared 3 bases from V and 8 bases from J, leaving 19 bases between. This CDR3 has 15 amino acids. Germline V gene lookup returns CDR1 MDHEN and CDR2 SYDVKM. This table comes from immunoSEQ multiplex PCR, and its TCRdb copy is limited to in-frame clones, with some not included. The table lists 50,000 to 70,000 clones, 85% to 95% of them singletons, with about 0.9% in the top ten. V gene TRBV28 combines with J gene TRBJ1-2, with D perhaps TRBD1 (6 bases). The source is a female donor with multiple sclerosis, enrolled in a pregnancy study. This sample comprised peripheral blood, obtained in the first trimester of pregnancy. The CDR3 DNA sequence: TGTGCCAGCAGTTTGGTGTCCCAGGGGCCGAGCGGCTACACCTTC. It yields the protein CASSLVSQGPSGYTF.